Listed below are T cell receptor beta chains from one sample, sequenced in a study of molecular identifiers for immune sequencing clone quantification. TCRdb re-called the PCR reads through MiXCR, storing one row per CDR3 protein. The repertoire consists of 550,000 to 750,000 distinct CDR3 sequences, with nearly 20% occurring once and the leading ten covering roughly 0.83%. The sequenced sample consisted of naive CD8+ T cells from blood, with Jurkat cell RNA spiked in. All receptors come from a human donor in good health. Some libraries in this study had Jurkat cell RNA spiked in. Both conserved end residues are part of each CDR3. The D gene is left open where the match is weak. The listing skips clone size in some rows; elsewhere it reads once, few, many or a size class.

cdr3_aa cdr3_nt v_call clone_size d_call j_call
CAISDQKWNTEAFF TGTGCCATCAGTGACCAGAAATGGAACACTGAAGCTTTCTTT TRBV10-3 - - TRBJ1-1
CSARDPPRPSRDGVGSTDTQYF TGCAGTGCTAGAGACCCCCCCCGCCCTTCACGGGACGGAGTCGGGAGCACAGATACGCAGTATTTT TRBV20-1 many - TRBJ2-3
CASSDTGGYEQYF TGTGCCAGCAGTGATACAGGGGGCTACGAGCAGTACTTC TRBV9 - TRBD1 TRBJ2-7
CSVRGGYEQYF TGCAGCGTCCGGGGGGGCTACGAGCAGTACTTC TRBV29-1 many TRBD2 TRBJ2-7
CASSPGNYYEQYF TGTGCCAGCAGCCCAGGAAACTACTACGAGCAGTACTTC TRBV14 many - TRBJ2-7
CATSEGHSNQPQHF TGTGCCACCAGCGAGGGTCATAGCAATCAGCCCCAGCATTTT TRBV15 few - TRBJ1-5
CSVEVSLDYNEQFF TGCAGCGTTGAAGTCTCGCTAGATTACAATGAGCAGTTCTTC TRBV29-1 many - TRBJ2-1
CASSVRQGFYGYTF TGTGCCAGCAGTGTGAGACAGGGATTTTATGGCTACACCTTC TRBV2 - TRBD1 TRBJ1-2
CASSGDITDTQYF TGCGCCAGCAGCGGGGATATTACAGATACGCAGTATTTT TRBV5-1 - - TRBJ2-3
CASSPGGAEAYEQYF TGTGCCAGCAGTCCGGGGGGGGCAGAGGCTTACGAGCAGTACTTC TRBV27 - TRBD2 TRBJ2-7
CASSQEFSGSSYEQYF TGCGCCAGCAGCCAAGAATTTAGCGGGAGCTCCTACGAGCAGTACTTC TRBV4-3 few TRBD2 TRBJ2-7
CSATEPLSGRAIDTQYF TGCAGCGCAACAGAACCCCTAAGCGGGAGGGCCATAGATACGCAGTATTTT TRBV29-1 many TRBD2 TRBJ2-3
CASSVAAGTEAFF TGTGCCAGCAGCGTAGCTGCCGGTACTGAAGCTTTCTTT TRBV9 many - TRBJ1-1
CSARERDPGLPSTDTQYF TGCAGTGCTAGAGAGAGGGACCCGGGGTTACCTAGCACAGATACGCAGTATTTT TRBV20-1 - - TRBJ2-3
CASSQDEGTFYEQYF TGCGCCAGCAGCCAAGATGAAGGCACCTTCTACGAGCAGTACTTC TRBV4-3 - - TRBJ2-7
CASSLGQGASNTGELFF TGTGCCAGCAGCCTCGGACAGGGGGCATCGAACACCGGGGAGCTGTTTTTT TRBV27 - TRBD1 TRBJ2-2
CASSYLINSDTQYF TGTGCCAGCAGCTACTTGATTAATTCAGATACGCAGTATTTT TRBV7-2 many - TRBJ2-3
CASSYYGRAFF TGTGCCAGCAGTTACTACGGGAGAGCTTTCTTT TRBV6-2/TRBV6-3 many - TRBJ1-1
CASTRSGATDTQYF TGTGCCAGCACCCGGTCGGGGGCCACAGATACGCAGTATTTT TRBV11-2 many - TRBJ2-3
CAWSVGVGRLNTEAFF TGTGCCTGGAGTGTAGGTGTTGGGCGGTTGAACACTGAAGCTTTCTTT TRBV30 many - TRBJ1-1
CASSLGGGQETQYF TGTGCCAGCAGCTTAGGGGGTGGGCAAGAGACCCAGTACTTC TRBV7-9 many - TRBJ2-5
CASSMGVTYTGELFF TGTGCCAGTAGTATGGGGGTGACGTACACCGGGGAGCTGTTTTTT TRBV19 - - TRBJ2-2
CASSQAWQGQNGYTF TGCGCCAGCAGCCAAGCATGGCAGGGCCAGAATGGCTACACCTTC TRBV4-3 many - TRBJ1-2
CATEGTDNEKLFF TGTGCCACCGAGGGGACAGACAATGAAAAACTGTTTTTT TRBV2 many TRBD1 TRBJ1-4
CASSQDPMPDTQYF TGCGCCAGCAGCCAAGATCCGATGCCAGATACGCAGTATTTT TRBV4-3 many - TRBJ2-3
CASSYYKNTEAFF TGTGCCAGCAGTTACTACAAGAACACTGAAGCTTTCTTT TRBV6-5 many - TRBJ1-1
CATSRVPSLAKNIQYF TGTGCCACCAGCAGAGTCCCGTCTTTGGCCAAAAACATTCAGTACTTC TRBV15 few - TRBJ2-4
CASSSLGRFEKLFF TGTGCCAGCAGTTCCCTCGGAAGGTTTGAAAAACTGTTTTTT TRBV27 - - TRBJ1-4
CASSPVLAGPYNEQFF TGTGCCAGCAGCCCTGTTTTGGCGGGACCCTACAATGAGCAGTTCTTC TRBV7-9 many - TRBJ2-1
CASSLDHPTQTGGYEYQETQYF TGTGCCAGCAGCTTAGACCACCCGACACAGACAGGGGGCTATGAGTACCAAGAGACCCAGTACTTC TRBV11-2 - TRBD1 TRBJ2-5
CASSTPRTGINYEQYF TGTGCCAGTAGTACGCCTCGGACAGGGATTAACTACGAGCAGTACTTC TRBV19 many TRBD1 TRBJ2-7
CASSLWTGSYTGELFF TGTGCCAGCAGCTTATGGACAGGATCATACACCGGGGAGCTGTTTTTT TRBV28 many TRBD1 TRBJ2-2
CAWSLAGTDTQYF TGTGCCTGGAGCCTAGCGGGAACAGATACGCAGTATTTT TRBV30 many TRBD2 TRBJ2-3
CASSQDSTSFWETQYF TGTGCCAGCAGCCAAGATTCGACTAGTTTTTGGGAGACCCAGTACTTC TRBV14 many - TRBJ2-5
CASSPKAGTSGGTDTQYF TGTGCCAGCAGCCCTAAGGCCGGAACTAGCGGGGGCACAGATACGCAGTATTTT TRBV7-8 many TRBD2 TRBJ2-3
CAWDGAPRGHTGELFF TGTGCCTGGGACGGGGCCCCAAGGGGTCATACCGGGGAGCTGTTTTTT TRBV30 many - TRBJ2-2
CASSSGQEHNYGYTF TGTGCCAGCAGCTCCGGACAGGAACATAACTATGGCTACACCTTC TRBV7-9 many TRBD1 TRBJ1-2
CASSAGHEYNEQFF TGTGCCAGCAGCGCCGGACATGAATACAATGAGCAGTTCTTC TRBV9 many - TRBJ2-1
CATGEPTSGKDTQYF TGTGCCACCGGTGAGCCGACTAGCGGGAAAGATACGCAGTATTTT TRBV24-1 - TRBD2 TRBJ2-3
CASSLLTPSGIGNQPQHF TGTGCCAGCAGTTTATTAACCCCGTCTGGGATCGGCAATCAGCCCCAGCATTTT TRBV27 few - TRBJ1-5
CASSLASDSVYYEQYF TGTGCCAGCAGCTTAGCCTCTGACAGTGTGTATTACGAGCAGTACTTC TRBV11-2 few - TRBJ2-7
CASSLPDRGAYNEQFF TGTGCCAGCAGCTTACCCGACAGGGGAGCCTACAATGAGCAGTTCTTC TRBV11-2 few TRBD1 TRBJ2-1
CASSYSAGSNNEQFF TGTGCCAGCAGTTACTCGGCCGGGAGCAACAATGAGCAGTTCTTC TRBV6-5 many - TRBJ2-1
CASSLVPGAGLGANVLTF TGTGCCAGCAGCTTAGTTCCGGGGGCCGGACTTGGGGCCAACGTCCTGACTTTC TRBV7-9 many - TRBJ2-6